Shown below are 30 T cell receptor beta chains from a single sample sequenced in a study of vaccination effects on CD4 cells after COVID-19 (dated by TCRdb to about 2022). After roughly 11 days of culture, CD4+ T cells were isolated with the EasySep CD4+ T cell isolation kit. No cognate antigen is known for these TCRs. Receptor amplification or capture employed the immunoSEQ multiplex PCR assay. TCRdb obtained this table from immuneACCESS and retained in-frame rearrangements with V and J assigned. These tables miss some clones; where compared with another copy, unresolved V genes account for less than half of the shortfall, and the remainder is unexplained. This sample gives about 74,000 clones in total; approximately 80% of them show up just once. The top ten constitute under 2.5% of the sample. The starting material was CD4+ T cells from PBMCs cultured without peptide, obtained before COVID-19 vaccination. The source of these receptors is a human donor who received a COVID-19 vaccine.

The rearrangement uses TRBV19 and TRBJ1-2; D is unresolved. Trimming removed 6 bases at V and 3 bases at J, with 11 bases between. This CDR3 contains 13 residues. Looked up from germline, CDR1 is LNHDA and CDR2 is SQIVND (reference sequence). CDR3 protein: CASSLRVHYGYTF. DNA of the CDR3: TGTGCCAGTAGCCTCCGGGTTCACTATGGCTACACCTTC. Full variable domain (rest looked up from reference TRBV19 and TRBJ1-2): DGGITQSPKYLFRKEGQNVTLSCEQNLNHDAMYWYRQDPGQGLRLIYYSQIVNDFQKGDIAEGYSVSREKKESFPLTVTSAQKNPTAFYLCASSLRVHYGYTFGSGTRLTVV.

The chain recombines TRBV10-2 with TRBJ1-4, with a tentative D call TRBD1 (6 bases). CDR3 length: 16 amino acids. The V gene's germline CDR1 is WSHSY and CDR2 SAAADI. The V end was cut by 0 bases, the J end by 11 bases, with 19 bases between. CDR3 protein: CASSESSGTPDGKLFF. CDR3 bases: TGCGCCAGCAGTGAGTCGTCGGGGACACCAGACGGGAAACTGTTTTTT.

The J gene is TRBJ2-5, the V gene TRBV10-3; TRBD2 matches at 8 bases. The germline CDR1 and CDR2 sequences are ENHRY and SYGVKD. The CDR3 length is 13 residues. J gave up 5 bases and V 6 bases, and 5 bases lay outside the gene matches. The CDR3 DNA sequence: TGTGCCATCAGCGGGGGGGCCTCGGAGACCCAGTACTTC. Residues: CAISGGASETQYF.

V gene TRBV18 combines with J gene TRBJ1-4; TRBD1 agrees at 7 bases. The CDR3 is 17 amino acids. After removal of 0 bases from V and 7 bases from J, the junction contained 11 bases not matched to a gene. Germline V CDR1 and CDR2: KGHSH, LQKENI. This CDR3 reads CASSPPKGTGTAEKLFF. In DNA form, the CDR3 reads TGTGCCAGCTCACCACCTAAGGGGACCGGGACAGCTGAAAAACTGTTTTTT.

The chain recombines TRBV12-5 with TRBJ1-1, with 7 bases that match TRBD1. The J segment lost 4 bases and the V segment lost 6 bases, leaving 14 bases of the junction unmatched. The CDR3 has 16 residues. Germline V lookup: CDR1 LGHNT, CDR2 FRNRAP. CDR3 residues: CASGLRQGTSFTEAFF. The CDR3 DNA follows: TGTGCTAGTGGCCTCCGACAGGGAACTAGTTTCACTGAAGCTTTCTTT.

This clone was seen a few times. This chain uses TRBV7-2 with TRBJ1-5; D gene uncertain. The ends were cut back, 1 base at V and 0 bases at J, with 7 bases in the middle. Germline-derived CDR1 and CDR2 are SGHTA and FQGNSA. This CDR3 spans 15 amino acids. This chain's CDR3 is CASSLEVYSNQPQHF. CDR3 DNA sequence: TGTGCCAGCAGCTTAGAGGTGTATAGCAATCAGCCCCAGCATTTT.

This chain connects TRBV7-2 to TRBJ2-3; D might be TRBD2 (6 bases). Trimming removed 0 bases at V and 2 bases at J, with 21 bases between. There are 19 residues in the CDR3. Germline V gives CDR1 SGHTA, CDR2 FQGNSA. The CDR3 here is CASSLAPTGGLPDTDTQYF. Written as DNA, the CDR3 is TGTGCCAGCAGCTTAGCGCCTACAGGTGGACTACCCGACACAGATACGCAGTATTTT. The full variable domain, its missing parts supplied by reference TRBV7-2 and TRBJ2-3, is GAGVSQSPSNKVTEKGKDVELRCDPISGHTALYWYRQSLGQGLEFLIYFQGNSAPDKSGLPSDRFSAERTGGSVSTLTIQRTQQEDSAVYLCASSLAPTGGLPDTDTQYFGPGTRLTVL.

The count of this clone is one. The rearrangement uses TRBV29-1 and TRBJ2-3; 9 bases line up with TRBD1. Looked up from germline, CDR1 is SQVTM and CDR2 is ANQGSEA. This CDR3 is 13 amino acids long. V lost 4 bases and J lost 3; bases outside the gene matches: 2. The DNA of the CDR3 is TGCAGCGTTGTGGGACAGGGAACAGATACGCAGTATTTT. This encodes CSVVGQGTDTQYF.

This rearrangement joins TRBV7-3 to TRBJ2-2; D possibly corresponds to TRBD1 (7 bases). The CDR3 length is 15 residues. The ends were cut back, 5 bases at V and 3 bases at J, with 13 bases in the middle. The germline V gene encodes CDR1 SGHTA and CDR2 FQGTGA. Here the CDR3 DNA reads TGTGCCAGCAGCCCCAGGGGGGCAGACACCGGGGAGCTGTTTTTT. Protein product: CASSPRGADTGELFF.

CDR3 sequence reads: CASSKMRGYSNQPQHF. The CDR3 coding sequence is TGTGCCAGCAGCAAAATGAGGGGTTATAGCAATCAGCCCCAGCATTTT. V usage is TRBV21-1 and J usage is TRBJ1-5. TRBV21-1 is shown as a pseudogene. The CDR3 is 16 amino acids.

J is TRBJ2-3 and V is TRBV6-5; D uncertain. V lost 4 bases to trimming and J lost 2 bases, with 10 bases between them. Per germline, CDR1 MNHEY and CDR2 SVGAGI. The CDR3 length is 14 residues. The CDR3 nucleotides read TGTGCCAGCAGTTTGGACGTTCACACAGATACGCAGTATTTT. It encodes CASSLDVHTDTQYF.

The J gene is TRBJ2-3, the V gene TRBV19; 12 bases match TRBD2. The CDR3 loop spans 16 amino acids. Germline V gives CDR1 LNHDA, CDR2 SQIVND (reference sequence). V trimming: 3 bases; J trimming: 3 bases; junction bases outside the gene matches: 4. The CDR3 nucleotides are TGTGCCAGTAGTATCCTAGCGGGGGGGCCAACAGATACGCAGTATTTT. Translation: CASSILAGGPTDTQYF.

This chain links TRBV18 with TRBJ2-3; the D is unclear. The CDR3 extends over 13 amino acids. Trimming left V 3 bases short and J 2 bases short, with 6 bases between. In germline, CDR1 is KGHSH, CDR2 LQKENI. The CDR3 protein is CASSPGTTDTQYF. The CDR3 DNA is TGTGCCAGCTCACCGGGAACCACAGATACGCAGTATTTT.

This sequence joins TRBV9 and TRBJ2-5, with 13 bases matching TRBD2. Germline CDR1 is SGDLS and CDR2 is YYNGEE. The CDR3 consists of 17 residues. V lost 4 bases and J lost 9; bases outside the gene matches: 15. CDR3 nucleotides: TGTGCCAGCAGCCCGACCCAACTAGCGGGGGGGGGCACGGCCCAGTACTTC. Its translation is CASSPTQLAGGGTAQYF.

The J gene is TRBJ1-4, the V gene TRBV5-1, with a possible D match to TRBD1 (6 bases). V lost 3 bases, J lost 8 bases, and 14 bases lay in between. The CDR3 loop spans 14 amino acids. From germline, CDR1 is SGHRS and CDR2 YFSETQ. The CDR3 DNA reads as TGCGCCAGCAGCTGGGGGGGCGTCGGAGAAAAACTGTTTTTT. This gives the protein CASSWGGVGEKLFF.

The rearrangement links TRBV7-3 to TRBJ1-1; perhaps TRBD1 as D (5 bases). V was cut by 4 bases and J by 2 bases, with 8 bases left in between. The germline V gene has CDR1 SGHTA and CDR2 FQGTGA. The CDR3 sequence is 13 residues long. CDR3 DNA: TGTGCCAGCAGCTACCAGGGCAACACTGAAGCTTTCTTT. It translates to CASSYQGNTEAFF.

The genes are TRBV5-1 and TRBJ2-3, with D hard to call. The CDR3 sequence is 16 residues long. V was trimmed by 4 bases and J by 2 bases, leaving 17 bases between them. Germline values: CDR1 SGHRS, CDR2 YFSETQ. CDR3 in amino acids: CASSPRYRDNTDTQYF. DNA of the CDR3: TGCGCCAGCAGCCCAAGGTACAGAGACAACACAGATACGCAGTATTTT.

The V and J genes are TRBV2 and TRBJ1-4; TRBD1 aligns across 8 bases. Per germline, CDR1 SNHLY and CDR2 FYNNEI. The CDR3 has 14 amino acids. V lost 7 bases, J lost 4 bases, and 5 bases stayed unmatched. The CDR3 reads CASTYTGGNEKLFF. CDR3 bases: TGTGCCAGCACATACACAGGGGGTAATGAAAAACTGTTTTTT.

The CDR3 nucleotides are TGTGCCAGCAGTAAAACTAGCGCTCCGAACTACGAGCAGTACGTC. Translation: CASSKTSAPNYEQYV. This chain joins TRBV6-5 and TRBJ2-7; TRBD2 matches at 7 bases. Germline CDR1 MNHEY, CDR2 SVGAGI. V was clipped by 5 bases and J by 3 bases; unmatched bases: 10. The CDR3 runs 15 residues.

The rearrangement links TRBV5-6 to TRBJ1-2; D remains ambiguous. Germline loops: CDR1 SGHDT, CDR2 YYEEEE. V was shortened by 4 bases and J by 1 base, with 14 bases between the two germline ends. The CDR3 has 15 residues. CDR3 bases: TGTGCCAGCAGCGGGTATGGCAGCGGTAACTATGGCTACACCTTC. Translating it yields CASSGYGSGNYGYTF.

The chain couples TRBV19 to TRBJ2-1; D remains ambiguous. CDR1 and CDR2 (germline): LNHDA, SQIVND (reference sequence). V lost 0 bases to trimming and J lost 6 bases, with 9 bases between them. The CDR3 length is 14 residues. CDR3 region: CASSIDLSFNEQFF. The CDR3 DNA is TGTGCCAGTAGTATAGATCTATCGTTCAATGAGCAGTTCTTC. Full variable domain (rest looked up from reference TRBV19 and TRBJ2-1): DGGITQSPKYLFRKEGQNVTLSCEQNLNHDAMYWYRQDPGQGLRLIYYSQIVNDFQKGDIAEGYSVSREKKESFPLTVTSAQKNPTAFYLCASSIDLSFNEQFFGPGTRLTVL.

The chain joins TRBV7-2 to TRBJ2-5; D is undetermined. The CDR3 sequence is 12 residues long. Trimming left V 3 bases short and J 5 bases short, with 7 bases between. Germline V gene sequence: CDR1 SGHTA, CDR2 FQGNSA. The CDR3 protein is CASSLHWETQYF. Written as DNA, the CDR3 is TGTGCCAGCAGCTTGCACTGGGAGACCCAGTACTTC.

This clone has just a few counts. This chain connects TRBV5-1 to TRBJ1-3; D gene ambiguous. Looked up from germline, CDR1 is SGHRS and CDR2 is YFSETQ. Trimming removed 3 bases at V and 4 bases at J, with 11 bases between. The CDR3 has 14 amino acids. The CDR3 sequence: CASSSAPGGNTIYF. The CDR3 nucleotides are TGCGCCAGCAGCTCCGCACCCGGGGGAAACACCATATATTTT.

The CDR3 loop is CASSYGARGVPLNYEQYV. CDR3 nucleotides: TGTGCCAGCAGTTATGGGGCCCGGGGGGTTCCTCTCAATTACGAGCAGTACGTC. The J gene is TRBJ2-7, the V gene TRBV6-2 or TRBV6-3, with 7 bases that match TRBD2. This CDR3 has 18 amino acids. J gave up 4 bases and V 3 bases, and 18 bases lay outside the gene matches. Germline-derived CDR1 and CDR2 are MNHEY and SVGEGT.

V is TRBV7-9 and J is TRBJ2-1; maybe TRBD1 (6 bases). Trimming removed 5 bases from V and 6 bases from J, with 14 bases in between. The CDR3 is 14 amino acids. CDR1 is SEHNR, CDR2 FQNEAQ, per germline (reference sequence). The CDR3 DNA follows: TGTGCCAGCAGCCCACAGGGTGGAGGCAATGAGCAGTTCTTC. Amino acid sequence: CASSPQGGGNEQFF.

The chain uses TRBV7-8 and TRBJ2-1; tentatively, D is TRBD1 or TRBD2 (5 bases each). V was clipped by 4 bases and J by 8 bases, with 21 bases between them. The CDR3 consists of 16 residues. Germline CDR1 and CDR2: SGHVS and FQNEAQ. CDR3 residues: CASSSHNLAGSDEQFF. DNA for the CDR3: TGTGCCAGCAGCTCCCATAACCTCGCAGGGAGTGATGAGCAGTTCTTC.

This chain links TRBV30 with TRBJ2-3, with 16 bases identical to TRBD2. This CDR3 region has 18 residues. V trimming: 0 bases; J trimming: 6 bases; junction bases outside the gene matches: 9. Germline CDR1 and CDR2: GTSNPN and SVGIG (reference sequence). CDR3 nucleotides: TGTGCCTGGAGTGTAGGGACTAGCGGGGGGGTAGCGGCGGATACGCAGTATTTT. It specifies CAWSVGTSGGVAADTQYF.

The CDR3 sequence is CASQLLAGGPGTQYF. CDR3 sequence (DNA): TGTGCCAGTCAGCTACTAGCGGGGGGGCCTGGTACGCAGTATTTT. The chain employs TRBV19 and TRBJ2-3; 13 bases map to TRBD2. Per germline, CDR1 LNHDA and CDR2 SQIVND (reference sequence). This CDR3 is 15 amino acids long. V dropped 8 bases and J dropped 8; count of bases not matched to a gene: 10.

V gene TRBV28 combines with J gene TRBJ2-7; TRBD2 agrees at 9 bases. Unmatched junction bases numbered 7, after V lost 3 bases and J lost 1 base. Germline CDR1 is MDHEN and CDR2 is SYDVKM. The CDR3 is made up of 16 amino acids. CDR3 nucleotides: TGTGCCAGCAGTTTTTCCCTAGCGGGGCTGTCCTACGAGCAGTACGTC. This gives the protein CASSFSLAGLSYEQYV.

In its sample, this clone was seen a few times. The chain has TRBV11-2 and TRBJ1-2, with 10 bases lining up with TRBD1. CDR1 is SGHAT, CDR2 FQNNGV, per germline. V was pared by 1 base and J by 2 bases, with 1 base of the junction left unmatched. The CDR3 has 15 amino acids. The CDR3 here is CASSLGGQGNYGYTF. The CDR3 DNA reads TGTGCCAGCAGCTTAGGGGGACAGGGGAACTATGGCTACACCTTC.